Listed here is a single TCR beta chain. This clonotype was detected only a few times. Its antigen has not been determined. Per-base qualities were not stored, and no clone one base away is much larger. Its CDR3 holds 17 amino acids, cysteine through phenylalanine. The DNA shown is the 51-base CDR3, in frame from base 1. Clipping removes 0 bases from V and 4 bases from J, with 9 as the unmatched junction base count. Looking up the germline V gene (reference sequence) yields CDR1 DFQATT and CDR2 SNEGSKA. Synthesis of TCR cDNA relied on 5'RACE template switching, a step that introduced a universal primer site along with unique molecular identifiers. Priming of cDNA synthesis was performed from both the TCR alpha and TCR beta constant segments. Library amplification used two PCR steps, and the second PCR step added sample barcodes and sequencing adapters. Sequencing of libraries was done on Illumina HiSeq 2500 (2x100 bp) or NovaSeq (2x150 bp). The authors' pipeline ran thus. Demultiplexing of reads and collapsing into UMI consensus sequences were performed with MIGEC, and V(D)J alignment was carried out with MiXCR. Clonotypes responding to the vaccine were identified with edgeR on replicate PBMC samples, with the criteria of FDR below 0.01 and a log2 fold change above 5 up to day 15. Each bulk clonotype received a CD4 or CD8 identity based on whether the sequenced CD4 or CD8 repertoire contained that clonotype at higher abundance. Through fastp at Q25 and MiXCR, TCRdb rebuilt clones from the public reads, retaining in-frame beta chains. Each CDR3 protein appears once, grouped with its most common genes and DNA. V and J calls and clone size were set by TCRdb, not the authors. The sample contains some 670,000 distinct CDR3 sequences, roughly an eighth of them found a single time. The ten most abundant clones make up under 15% of the sample.

The treatment or condition label, as the study defines it: live attenuated yellow fever vaccine strain. Two biological replicates of bulk PBMCs were collected at each blood-draw timepoint. PBMCs were isolated from peripheral blood using a standard Ficoll-Paque protocol. TriZol was used to extract RNA from bulk PBMCs, CD4 and CD8 fractions, and dextramer-positive and dextramer-negative fractions. These data originate in a study of T cells after yellow fever vaccination (dated by TCRdb to between 2018 and 2020). The study in broad terms: The SMART-Seq v4 Ultra Low Input RNA kit was used to prepare libraries from fractions with low cell numbers. Two healthy male donors, one aged 18 to 30 and one aged 30 to 39 years, were included in the cohort. Bulk TCR alpha and beta repertoires were sequenced longitudinally to track T-cell clones before and after primary and booster YFV17D yellow fever vaccination. Blood samples were taken at several timepoints before and after primary and secondary immunization, and bulk PBMC replicates and cell subsets were isolated.

What the research found in general, with its limitations: Computational filtering was required because FACS-sorted repertoires could contain abundant contaminating clonotypes from the bulk population. Compared with the primary T-cell response, the secondary T-cell response was weaker but faster, peaking on day 5 rather than day 15. A small share of clonotypes occurred in both CD4 and CD8 compartments, likely arising from convergent recombination. Most clones expanded after primary vaccination (about 96% of CD4 and about 85% of CD8) were re-detected after the booster, suggesting that broad memory maintenance occurred. Because only two donors were included in the study, the extent to which the findings can be generalized is limited.

The specimen comprised PBMCs, sampled on the day of the yellow fever booster vaccination. The V gene is TRBV20-1 and the J gene is TRBJ2-7, and TRBD2 matches 13 of the central bases. The receptor's source is a man between 25 and 39 years old who received the YFV17D yellow fever vaccine. The CDR3 here reads CSARDRSTSGRVYEQYF. The DNA is as follows: TGCAGTGCTAGAGACCGTTCCACTAGCGGGAGGGTGTACGAGCAGTACTTC.